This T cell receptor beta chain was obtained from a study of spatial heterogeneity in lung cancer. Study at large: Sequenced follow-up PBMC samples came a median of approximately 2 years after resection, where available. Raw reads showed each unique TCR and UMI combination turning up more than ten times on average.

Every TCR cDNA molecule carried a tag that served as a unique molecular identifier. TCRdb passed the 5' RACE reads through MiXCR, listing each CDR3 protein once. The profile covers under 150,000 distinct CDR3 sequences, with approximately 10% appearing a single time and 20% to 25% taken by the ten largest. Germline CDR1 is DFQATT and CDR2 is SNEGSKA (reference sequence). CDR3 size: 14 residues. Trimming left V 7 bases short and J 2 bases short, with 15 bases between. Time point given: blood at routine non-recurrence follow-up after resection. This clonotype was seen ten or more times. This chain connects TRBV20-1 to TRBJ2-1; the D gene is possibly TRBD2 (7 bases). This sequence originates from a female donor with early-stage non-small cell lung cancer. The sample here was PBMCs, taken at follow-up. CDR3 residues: CSGGREWTYNEQFF. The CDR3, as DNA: TGCAGTGGGGGGCGGGAGTGGACCTACAATGAGCAGTTCTTC.